Described below is a single T cell receptor beta chain sequence and its context. No cognate antigen has been identified for it. The sample holds no much larger clone one base away, and base qualities are not on file. The receptor library was made with 5' RACE. Sequenced using an Illumina MiSeq. The public reads were quality trimmed at Q25 with fastp and then assembled into clones with MiXCR by TCRdb, keeping productive beta chains. Duplicate CDR3 protein sequences are folded into a single record with the most common DNA and genes. This sample gives fewer than 75,000 distinct CDR3 sequences in total; 16% of them show up just once. The ten most abundant clones make up less than 6% of the sample. This entry is derived from a study of T cells of healthy individuals (dated 2018 in TCRdb). The TCR sequence derives from a human donor in good health.

The nucleotides are TGTGCCAGCAGTGATACGGACAGGGGTAAAGATACGCAGTATTTT. This translates into CASSDTDRGKDTQYF. The V gene is TRBV25-1 and the J gene is TRBJ2-3, with 9 bases matching TRBD1. The CDR3, cysteine through phenylalanine, is 15 amino acids long. CDR3 DNA only is kept here, 45 bases in frame from base 1. CDR1 and CDR2, per the germline V gene, are MGHDK and SYGVNS. At the junction V is shortened by 3 bases and J by 5 bases; bases outside the gene matches: 6.